This TCR beta chain was recorded in a study of CD8+CD57+ T cells in acquired aplastic anemia. Patients included in sequencing had previously demonstrated CD8+CD57+ cell expansion by flow cytometry. Germline V lookup: CDR1 SGHTA, CDR2 FQGNSA. This CDR3 spans 12 amino acids. V was pared by 6 bases and J by 3 bases, with 7 bases between. Investigators profiled TCR beta VDJ and CDR3 from genomic DNA template. One entry per CDR3 protein results from TCRdb running MiXCR on the reads. This sample has approximately 130,000 distinct CDR3 sequences, with 45% to 60% found just once. The chain has TRBV7-2 and TRBJ2-3; D call uncertain. What was sequenced was sorted CD4+, CD8+, or CD8+CD57+ T cells (not recorded which) from PBMCs. The TCR comes from a human donor with aplastic anemia. The CDR3 sequence is CASSYITDTQYF. Here the CDR3 DNA reads TGTGCCAGCAGTTACATTACAGATACGCAGTATTTT.